This T cell receptor beta chain was sequenced for a study of blood T cell repertoires in COVID-19. On the study more broadly: Acute-phase and convalescent COVID-19 samples originated in the United States, Italy and Spain. Sample material is recorded as cDNA or gDNA derived from T cells, B-cell-depleted T cells, or PBMCs.

Original processing notes: Amplified reference gene primers provided the basis for estimating nucleated cell counts. Clones were sequenced by immunoSEQ multiplex PCR, and TCRdb holds only the in-frame ones, with some missing. Clone size and V and J calls were adopted from that table, with D and trimming inferred from the DNA. The sample has about 59,000 clones, about four fifths seen once. The CDR3 loop spans 14 amino acids. V lost 4 bases and J lost 4, with 13 bases in between. Germline values: CDR1 SNHLY, CDR2 FYNNEI. The receptor was isolated from a woman aged 80 or over with active or convalescent COVID-19. The sequenced material came from peripheral blood. The V call is TRBV2, the J call TRBJ2-5; weak D call: TRBD1 (5 bases). This CDR3 is CASSGLGPGETQYF. The CDR3 region has the DNA TGTGCCAGCAGTGGTTTGGGGCCAGGAGAGACCCAGTACTTC.